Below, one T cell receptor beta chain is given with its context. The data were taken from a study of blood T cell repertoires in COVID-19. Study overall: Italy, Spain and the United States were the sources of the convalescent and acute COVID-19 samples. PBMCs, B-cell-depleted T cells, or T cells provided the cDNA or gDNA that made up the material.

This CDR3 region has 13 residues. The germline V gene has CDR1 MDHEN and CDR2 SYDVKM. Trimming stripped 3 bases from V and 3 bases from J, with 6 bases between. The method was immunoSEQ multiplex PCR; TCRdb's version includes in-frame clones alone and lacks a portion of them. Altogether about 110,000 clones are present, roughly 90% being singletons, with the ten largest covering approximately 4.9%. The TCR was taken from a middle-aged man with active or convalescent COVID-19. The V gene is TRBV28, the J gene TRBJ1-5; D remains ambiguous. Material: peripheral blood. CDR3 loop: CASSFELNQPQHF. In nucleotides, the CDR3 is TGTGCCAGCAGTTTTGAGCTCAATCAGCCCCAGCATTTT. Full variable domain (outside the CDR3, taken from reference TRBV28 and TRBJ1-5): DVKVTQSSRYLVKRTGEKVFLECVQDMDHENMFWYRQDPGLGLRLIYFSYDVKMKEKGDIPEGYSVSREKKERFSLILESASTNQTSMYLCASSFELNQPQHFGDGTRLSIL.